This T cell receptor (beta chain) emerged from a study of T cells in Graves' hyperthyroidism and ophthalmopathy. Used for diagnoses were clinical symptoms, serum thyroxine and TRAb, thyroid ultrasound and orbital computed tomography. Findings of the study overall: Blood also held most thyroid clonotypes expanded beyond 0.001.

RNA transcripts provided the source from which TCR beta CDR3 regions were amplified. HTBI primers were the set used in a first-round RT-PCR of the TCR CDR3. TCRdb analysed the multiplex PCR reads with MiXCR anew, one entry per CDR3 protein. The table lists hundreds of thousands of distinct CDR3 sequences, 20% of them singletons. The CDR3 sequence is 15 residues long. Trimming cost V 4 bases and J 0 bases, with 13 bases left between them. The germline V gene encodes CDR1 MGHRA and CDR2 YSYEKL. The sample holds a few counts of this clonotype. Its antigen is not known. Sequenced material: blood. The chain is built from TRBV4-1 and TRBJ2-7; the D gene is possibly TRBD1 (5 bases). This TCR was recovered from a man aged 40-49 years with Graves' ophthalmopathy. Written as DNA, the CDR3 is TGCGCCAGCAGCCCCTGGGGCAGCTCCTCCTACGAGCAGTACTTC. It yields the protein CASSPWGSSSYEQYF.